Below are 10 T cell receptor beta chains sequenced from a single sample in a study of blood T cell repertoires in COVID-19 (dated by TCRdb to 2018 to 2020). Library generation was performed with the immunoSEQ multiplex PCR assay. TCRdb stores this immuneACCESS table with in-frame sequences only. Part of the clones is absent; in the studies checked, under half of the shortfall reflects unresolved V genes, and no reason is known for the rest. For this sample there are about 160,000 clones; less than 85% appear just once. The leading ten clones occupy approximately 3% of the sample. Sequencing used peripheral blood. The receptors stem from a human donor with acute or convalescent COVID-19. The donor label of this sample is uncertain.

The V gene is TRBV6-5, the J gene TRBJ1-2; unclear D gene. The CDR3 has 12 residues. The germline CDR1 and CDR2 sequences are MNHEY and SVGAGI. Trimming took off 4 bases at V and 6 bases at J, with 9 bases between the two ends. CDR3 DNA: TGTGCCAGCAGTTCTACGCGGGATGGCTACACCTTC. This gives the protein CASSSTRDGYTF.

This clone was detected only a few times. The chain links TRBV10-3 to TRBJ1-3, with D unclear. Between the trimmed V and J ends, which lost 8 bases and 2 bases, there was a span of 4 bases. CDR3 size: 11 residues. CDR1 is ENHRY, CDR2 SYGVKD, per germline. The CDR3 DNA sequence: TGTGCCATCGAGGCTGGAAACACCATATATTTT. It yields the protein CAIEAGNTIYF.

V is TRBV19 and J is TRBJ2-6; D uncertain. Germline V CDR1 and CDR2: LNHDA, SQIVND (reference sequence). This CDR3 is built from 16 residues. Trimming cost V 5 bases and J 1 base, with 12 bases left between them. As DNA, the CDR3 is TGTGCCAGTAGTCTGAGGTCGACTTCTGGGGCCAACGTCCTGACTTTC. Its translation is CASSLRSTSGANVLTF.

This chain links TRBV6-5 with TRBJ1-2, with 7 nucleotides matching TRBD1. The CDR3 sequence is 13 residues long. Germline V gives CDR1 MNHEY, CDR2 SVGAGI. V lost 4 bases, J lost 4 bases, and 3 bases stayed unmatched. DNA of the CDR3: TGTGCCAGCAGTTCGGGACAGCCCTATGGCTACACCTTC. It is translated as CASSSGQPYGYTF.

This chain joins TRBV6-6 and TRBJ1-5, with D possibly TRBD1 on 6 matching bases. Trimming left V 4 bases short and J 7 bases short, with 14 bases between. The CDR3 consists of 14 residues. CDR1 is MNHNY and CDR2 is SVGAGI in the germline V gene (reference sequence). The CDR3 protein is CASSLTGTPQPQHF. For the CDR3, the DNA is TGTGCCAGCAGTTTAACAGGGACCCCGCAGCCCCAGCATTTT.

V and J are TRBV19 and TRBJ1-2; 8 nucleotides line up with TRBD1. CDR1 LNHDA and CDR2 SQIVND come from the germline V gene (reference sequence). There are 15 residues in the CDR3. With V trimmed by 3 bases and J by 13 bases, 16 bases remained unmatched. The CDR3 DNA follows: TGTGCCAGTAGTATCGTTACAGTATCCGACAGGGGAACCACCTTC. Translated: CASSIVTVSDRGTTF.

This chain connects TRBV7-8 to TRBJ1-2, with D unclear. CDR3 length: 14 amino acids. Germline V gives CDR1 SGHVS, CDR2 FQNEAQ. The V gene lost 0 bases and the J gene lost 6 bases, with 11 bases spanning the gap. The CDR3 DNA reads TGTGCCAGCAGCTTAGCCGGCAGGTCAAATGGCTACACCTTC. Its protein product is CASSLAGRSNGYTF.

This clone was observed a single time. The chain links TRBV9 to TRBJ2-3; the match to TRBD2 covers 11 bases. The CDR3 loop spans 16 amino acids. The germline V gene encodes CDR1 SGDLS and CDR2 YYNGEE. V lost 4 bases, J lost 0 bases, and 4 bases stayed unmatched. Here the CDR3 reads CASSQTSGASTDTQYF. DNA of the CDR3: TGTGCCAGCAGCCAGACTAGCGGGGCCAGCACAGATACGCAGTATTTT.

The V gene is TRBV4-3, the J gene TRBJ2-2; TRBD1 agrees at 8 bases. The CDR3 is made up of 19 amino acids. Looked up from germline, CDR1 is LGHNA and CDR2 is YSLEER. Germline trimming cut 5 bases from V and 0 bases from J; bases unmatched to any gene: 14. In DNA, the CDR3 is TGCGCCAGCAGCTTTCGGACAGGGCGGATCAAGGCGAACACCGGGGAGCTGTTTTTT. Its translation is CASSFRTGRIKANTGELFF.

The CDR3 DNA is TGTGCCAGCAGTTTCCAGCGTCAGCCCCAGCATTTT. This codes for CASSFQRQPQHF. The gene calls are TRBV12-3 or TRBV12-4 and TRBJ1-5, with no clear D. V was cut by 3 bases and J by 6 bases, with 6 bases left in between. The CDR3 has 12 residues.